Following are 26 T cell receptor beta chains from one sample sequenced in a study of blood T cell repertoires in COVID-19. Some clones are missing from TCRdb's copy, which holds only in-frame ones; the method was immunoSEQ multiplex PCR. In the table there are 400,000 or so clones, 88% of which are singletons. Sequencing was carried out using PBMCs or T cells enriched from blood (not recorded which). The receptor set was obtained from a woman aged 40 to 50 with acute COVID-19.

The CDR3 nucleotides read TGCGCCAGCAGCTTGGAACCAGGGCCAGATAATTCACCCCTCCACTTT. Translated, it gives CASSLEPGPDNSPLHF. The chain recombines TRBV5-1 with TRBJ1-6, with D possibly matching TRBD1 (5 bases). The CDR3 is 16 amino acids. Germline V gene lookup returns CDR1 SGHRS and CDR2 YFSETQ. Trimming removed 0 bases at V and 5 bases at J, with 12 bases between.

The J gene is TRBJ2-7, the V gene TRBV5-1, with a possible D match to TRBD2 (5 bases). This CDR3 is 16 amino acids long. Trimming removed 0 bases at V and 2 bases at J, with 15 bases between. Germline V gene data show CDR1 as SGHRS and CDR2 as YFSETQ. The CDR3 sequence: CASSLDGPTGTYEQYF. The CDR3 bases are TGCGCCAGCAGCTTGGATGGGCCCACGGGAACCTACGAGCAGTACTTC.

The chain recombines TRBV12-3 or TRBV12-4 with TRBJ1-1; perhaps TRBD1 as D (5 bases). CDR3 length: 13 residues. The ends were cut back, 2 bases at V and 6 bases at J, with 10 bases in the middle. This CDR3 reads CASSLNSRAEAFF. DNA for the CDR3: TGTGCCAGCAGTTTAAATAGCAGGGCTGAAGCTTTCTTT.

This clone was seen once. This chain uses TRBV23-1 with TRBJ1-2; the D is unclear. TRBV23-1 is annotated as an ORF whose role is uncertain. This CDR3 is 13 amino acids long. With 7 bases removed from V and 0 bases from J, the gap between germline ends came to 9 bases. CDR3 DNA: TGCGCCAGCACCATTCGAGCTAACTATGGCTACACCTTC. It encodes CASTIRANYGYTF.

DNA for the CDR3: TGCGCCAGCAGCTTGTTTGGGCAGTTAAACTCTGGAAACACCATATATTTT. It translates to CASSLFGQLNSGNTIYF. V and J are TRBV5-1 and TRBJ1-3; D remains ambiguous. Germline CDR1 SGHRS, CDR2 YFSETQ. The CDR3 totals 17 residues. Trimming shortened V by 1 base and J by 0 bases, and 14 bases separated the two germline ends.

The chain has TRBV5-1 and TRBJ2-7; TRBD1 might be the D (6 bases). This CDR3 is built from 14 residues. Germline-derived CDR1 and CDR2 are SGHRS and YFSETQ. Trimming took 4 bases from V and 6 from J, leaving 17 bases between them. CDR3: CASSQNRVLGEQYF. The CDR3 DNA reads TGCGCCAGCAGCCAGAACAGGGTTCTCGGCGAGCAGTACTTC. Full variable domain (missing parts from reference TRBV5-1 and TRBJ2-7): KAGVTQTPRYLIKTRGQQVTLSCSPISGHRSVSWYQQTPGQGLQFLFEYFSETQRNKGNFPGRFSGRQFSNSRSEMNVSTLELGDSALYLCASSQNRVLGEQYFGPGTRLTVT.

The rearrangement joins TRBV9 to TRBJ1-2; D gene ambiguous. Trimming stripped 0 bases from V and 10 bases from J, with 19 bases between. Germline V CDR1 and CDR2: SGDLS, YYNGEE. The CDR3 consists of 15 residues. As DNA, the CDR3 is TGTGCCAGCAGCGTAGTTATTTCCGGAACGGGTGACTACACCTTC. It is translated as CASSVVISGTGDYTF.

The rearrangement links TRBV23-1 to TRBJ1-6, with D perhaps TRBD1 (6 bases). TRBV23-1 is known as an ORF, though its function is uncertain. The CDR3 sequence is 22 residues long. The V gene lost 0 bases and the J gene lost 0 bases, with 24 bases spanning the gap. The CDR3 is CASSQSYLDRFFPSSYNSPLHF. The CDR3 DNA reads TGCGCCAGCAGTCAATCATACCTAGACAGGTTTTTTCCTAGCTCCTATAATTCACCCCTCCACTTT.

This chain uses TRBV19 with TRBJ1-5; D unclear. Deletions cut 4 bases from V and 6 bases from J, with 10 bases between. The CDR3 is 13 amino acids. CDR1 is LNHDA, CDR2 SQIVND, per germline (reference sequence). The CDR3 is CASSTGLSQPQHF. As DNA, the CDR3 is TGTGCCAGTAGTACGGGATTATCTCAGCCCCAGCATTTT.

The genes are TRBV19 and TRBJ1-6; TRBD1 agrees at 8 bases. The germline gives CDR1 LNHDA, CDR2 SQIVND (reference sequence). The length of the CDR3 is 16 residues. V dropped 4 bases and J dropped 7; count of bases not matched to a gene: 9. The CDR3 loop is CASSTDRGAGNSPLHF. The CDR3 DNA is TGTGCCAGTAGTACTGACAGGGGCGCGGGGAATTCACCCCTCCACTTT.

This rearrangement joins TRBV5-1 to TRBJ1-5; perhaps TRBD1 as D (5 bases). Germline V CDR1 and CDR2: SGHRS, YFSETQ. The CDR3 loop spans 15 amino acids. V was trimmed by 0 bases and J by 4 bases, leaving 11 bases between them. The DNA of the CDR3 is TGCGCCAGCAGCTTGGCACCCGGGGGGAATCAGCCCCAGCATTTT. This translates into CASSLAPGGNQPQHF.

The chain recombines TRBV3-1 (or the pseudogene TRBV3-2) with TRBJ2-1, with D maybe TRBD2 (5 bases). CDR1 and CDR2 (germline): LGHDT, YNNKEL (reference sequence). This CDR3 comprises 15 residues. The V end was cut by 1 base, the J end by 2 bases, with 9 bases between. The CDR3 coding sequence is TGTGCCAGCAGCCAAGGTTCTAGCCCCTACAATGAGCAGTTCTTC. Translating it yields CASSQGSSPYNEQFF.

The chain links TRBV24-1 to TRBJ2-5, with 7 bases that match TRBD1. In germline, CDR1 is KGHDR, CDR2 SFDVKD. V shed 3 bases, J shed 5 bases, and the junction held 11 bases outside the gene matches. CDR3 size: 16 residues. DNA for the CDR3: TGTGCCACCAGTGATCCTCAACTGAGGGGGCGGGAGACCCAGTACTTC. Its protein product is CATSDPQLRGRETQYF.

The chain is built from TRBV21-1 and TRBJ2-4; TRBD1 was called by the table and not checked on the DNA. TRBV21-1 is noted as a pseudogene. The CDR3 extends over 16 amino acids. This chain's CDR3 is CASSKPKETVLNIQYF. CDR3 nucleotides: TGTGCCAGCAGCAAACCTAAAGAGACAGTGTTAAACATTCAGTACTTC.

The chain carries TRBV7-9 and TRBJ1-5, with D unclear. Trimming pared 5 bases from V and 5 bases from J, leaving 13 bases between. The CDR3 covers 14 residues. Germline V gene data show CDR1 as SEHNR and CDR2 as FQNEAQ (reference sequence). The CDR3 sequence is CASSLSVGDQPQHF. CDR3 in DNA: TGTGCCAGCAGCCTATCCGTCGGGGATCAGCCCCAGCATTTT. Full variable domain (missing parts from reference TRBV7-9 and TRBJ1-5): DTGVSQNPRHKITKRGQNVTFRCDPISEHNRLYWYRQTLGQGPEFLTYFQNEAQLEKSRLLSDRFSAERPKGSFSTLEIQRTEQGDSAMYLCASSLSVGDQPQHFGDGTRLSIL.

This chain links TRBV2 with TRBJ1-6, with 8 nucleotides matching TRBD1. The CDR3 contains 15 residues. Germline CDR1 and CDR2: SNHLY and FYNNEI. With 5 bases clipped from V and 8 bases from J, the junction kept 8 bases outside the gene matches. The CDR3 loop is CASSRRDRLDSPLHF. CDR3 nucleotides: TGTGCCAGCAGTCGCCGGGACAGGTTGGATTCACCCCTCCACTTT.

The gene calls are TRBV4-1 and TRBJ1-2; 9 bases agree with TRBD1. There are 12 residues in the CDR3. The trim removed 4 bases at V and 6 bases at J, leaving 0 bases unmatched. The V gene's germline CDR1 is MGHRA and CDR2 YSYEKL. The CDR3 DNA sequence: TGCGCCAGCAGCCGACAGGGGGATGGCTACACCTTC. It is translated as CASSRQGDGYTF.

V is TRBV27 and J is TRBJ1-4; tentative D call: TRBD1 (5 bases). CDR3 length equals 17 residues. Trimming took 4 bases from V and 5 from J, leaving 20 bases between them. Germline V gene lookup returns CDR1 MNHEY and CDR2 SMNVEV (reference sequence). The CDR3 nucleotides read TGTGCCAGCAGTTCGTACCAACCAGGGCACGGGAATGAAAAACTGTTTTTT. Its translation is CASSSYQPGHGNEKLFF.

This clone was seen a single time. The rearrangement links TRBV29-1 to TRBJ1-1; D possibly corresponds to TRBD1 (5 bases). The CDR3 contains 13 residues. The germline V gene encodes CDR1 SQVTM and CDR2 ANQGSEA. CDR3 nucleotide sequence: TGCACGACCAGCCGGGGGACGAACACTGAAGCTTTCTTT. Translated: CTTSRGTNTEAFF. Filled out from reference TRBV29-1 and TRBJ1-1, the complete variable domain reads SAVISQKPSRDICQRGTSLTIQCQVDSQVTMMFWYRQQPGQSLTLIATANQGSEATYESGFVIDKFPISRPNLTFSTLTVSNMSPEDSSIYLCTTSRGTNTEAFFGQGTRLTVV.

J is TRBJ2-5 and V is TRBV5-1; TRBD1 matches at 9 bases. CDR3 length: 15 residues. Unmatched junction bases numbered 5, after V lost 3 bases and J lost 2 bases. Per the germline V gene, CDR1 is SGHRS and CDR2 is YFSETQ. The CDR3 loop is CASSYDRGWQETQYF. CDR3 nucleotide sequence: TGCGCCAGCAGCTACGACAGGGGGTGGCAAGAGACCCAGTACTTC. Full variable domain (remainder filled in from reference TRBV5-1 and TRBJ2-5): KAGVTQTPRYLIKTRGQQVTLSCSPISGHRSVSWYQQTPGQGLQFLFEYFSETQRNKGNFPGRFSGRQFSNSRSEMNVSTLELGDSALYLCASSYDRGWQETQYFGPGTRLLVL.

The genes are TRBV7-9 and TRBJ1-2, with D unclear. The V gene's germline CDR1 is SEHNR and CDR2 FQNEAQ (reference sequence). The CDR3 sequence is 15 residues long. Trimming removed 0 bases from V and 4 bases from J, with 12 bases in between. CDR3 sequence: CASSLAGELGYGYTF. For the CDR3, the DNA is TGTGCCAGCAGCTTAGCAGGAGAACTAGGCTATGGCTACACCTTC.

V gene TRBV29-1 combines with J gene TRBJ1-1; possible D gene TRBD1, 5 bases. Trimming took 3 bases from V and 1 from J, leaving 12 bases between them. CDR3 length: 14 amino acids. CDR1 and CDR2 from the germline V gene are SQVTM and ANQGSEA. The CDR3 bases are TGCAGCGTTGAGAAAGGGCAGGGGAACACTGAAGCTTTCTTT. Translation gives CSVEKGQGNTEAFF.

The chain combines TRBV30 with TRBJ1-5; D is perhaps TRBD1 (6 bases). This CDR3 region has 15 residues. V shed 1 base and J shed 6 bases, with 16 bases lying between them. Germline values: CDR1 GTSNPN, CDR2 SVGIG (reference sequence). CDR3 region: CAWSGQAKSGQPQHF. The CDR3 DNA is TGTGCCTGGAGTGGACAGGCAAAATCCGGTCAGCCCCAGCATTTT.

CDR3 coding DNA: TGCGCCAGCAGTGTAAGGCGAGGGAGCTCCTACAATGAGCAGTTCTTC. It translates to CASSVRRGSSYNEQFF. V is TRBV10-1 and J is TRBJ2-1; possible D gene TRBD2, 5 bases. The CDR3 sequence is 16 residues long. V was trimmed by 4 bases and J by 0 bases, leaving 13 bases between them. CDR1 and CDR2 (germline): WNHNN, SYGVQD (reference sequence).

This clone came up a few times. The J gene is TRBJ2-2, the V gene TRBV6-6; tentative D call: TRBD2 (6 bases). CDR3 length: 15 amino acids. The V end lost 6 bases, the J end lost 8 bases, and 19 bases lay between the germline ends. CDR1 is MNHNY and CDR2 is SVGAGI in the germline V gene (reference sequence). CDR3 in amino acids: CASSRLGGSSGELFF. Here the CDR3 DNA reads TGTGCCAGCAGCCGCCTTGGGGGGAGTTCGGGGGAGCTGTTTTTT.

This clone was found once. As DNA, the CDR3 is TGTGCCTGGAGAGGGGGTGACTATGGCTACACCTTC. Protein sequence: CAWRGGDYGYTF. V and J are TRBV30 and TRBJ1-2; D is possibly TRBD1 (6 bases). The CDR3 contains 12 residues. V lost 3 bases and J 3 bases, leaving 8 bases between the germline ends. Per the germline V gene, CDR1 is GTSNPN and CDR2 is SVGIG (reference sequence).